This T cell receptor beta chain emerged from a study of post-analysis software for immune sequencing data. Germline V CDR1 and CDR2: SNHLY, FYNNEI. This CDR3 comprises 14 residues. Trimming cost V 1 base and J 5 bases, with 12 bases left between them. For this clonotype: Its specificity is unknown.

Study conclusions and caveats: The study found TRBV5-6, TRBV5-1 and TRBV20-1 among four to six TRBV segments more frequent in patients than controls. Among multiple sclerosis patients, normalized Chao1 diversity was significantly below that of controls. Those samples that were prepared in the same batch co-clustered strongly by F measure.

Unique molecular identifiers were built into the TCR beta cDNA libraries. TCRdb analysed the PCR reads with MiXCR anew, one entry per CDR3 protein. The sample lists more than 450,000 distinct CDR3 sequences, approximately 34% occurring once. The chain uses TRBV2 and TRBJ2-7; D remains unclear. The material sequenced was blood. The receptor was derived from a girl younger than 18 with multiple sclerosis. CDR3 region: CASSEGQLLDEQYF. The CDR3, as DNA: TGTGCCAGCAGTGAAGGGCAGCTCCTCGACGAGCAGTACTTC.